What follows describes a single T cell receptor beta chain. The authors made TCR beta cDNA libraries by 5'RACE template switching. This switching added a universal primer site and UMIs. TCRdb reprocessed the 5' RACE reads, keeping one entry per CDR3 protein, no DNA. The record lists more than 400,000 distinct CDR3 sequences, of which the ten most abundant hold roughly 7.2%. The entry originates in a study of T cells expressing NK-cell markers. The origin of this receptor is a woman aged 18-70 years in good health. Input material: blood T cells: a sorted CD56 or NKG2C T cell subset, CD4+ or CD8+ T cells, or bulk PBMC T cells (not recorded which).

CDR3 in amino acids: CASRGGATYYEQYF. V gene TRBV28 combines with J gene TRBJ2-7; the D call from TCRdb, TRBD2, cannot be confirmed without DNA. Germline lookup yields CDR1 MDHEN and CDR2 SYDVKM. This CDR3 is built from 14 residues.